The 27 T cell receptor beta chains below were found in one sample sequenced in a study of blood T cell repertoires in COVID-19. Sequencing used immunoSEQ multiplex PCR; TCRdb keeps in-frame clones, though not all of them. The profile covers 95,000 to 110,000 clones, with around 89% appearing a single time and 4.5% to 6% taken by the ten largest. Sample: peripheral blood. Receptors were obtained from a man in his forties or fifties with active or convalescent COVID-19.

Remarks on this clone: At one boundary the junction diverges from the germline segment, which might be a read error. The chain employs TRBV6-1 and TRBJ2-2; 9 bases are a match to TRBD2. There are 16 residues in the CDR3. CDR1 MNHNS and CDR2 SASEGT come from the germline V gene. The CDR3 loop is CASSKAGTSYTGELFF. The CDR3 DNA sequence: TGTGCCAGCAGTAAAGCCGGGACTAGCTACACCGGGGAGCTGTTTTTT.

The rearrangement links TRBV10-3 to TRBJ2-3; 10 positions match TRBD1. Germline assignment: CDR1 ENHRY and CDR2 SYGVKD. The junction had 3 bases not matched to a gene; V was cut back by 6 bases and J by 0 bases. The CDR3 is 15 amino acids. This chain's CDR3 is CAIRGTGVSTDTQYF. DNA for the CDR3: TGTGCCATCAGAGGGACAGGGGTTAGCACAGATACGCAGTATTTT.

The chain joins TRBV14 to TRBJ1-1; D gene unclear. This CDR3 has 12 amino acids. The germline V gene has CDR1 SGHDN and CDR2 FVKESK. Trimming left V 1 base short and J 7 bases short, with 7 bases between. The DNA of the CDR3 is TGTGCCAGCAGCCAAGCGCGTTATGAAGCTTTCTTT. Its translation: CASSQARYEAFF.

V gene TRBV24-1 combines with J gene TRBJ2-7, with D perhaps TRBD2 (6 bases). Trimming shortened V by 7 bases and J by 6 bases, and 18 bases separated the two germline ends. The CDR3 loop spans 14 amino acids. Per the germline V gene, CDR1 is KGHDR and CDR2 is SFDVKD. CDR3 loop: CATSVTGGVGEQYF. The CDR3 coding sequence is TGTGCCACCAGCGTTACTGGAGGGGTGGGCGAGCAGTACTTC.

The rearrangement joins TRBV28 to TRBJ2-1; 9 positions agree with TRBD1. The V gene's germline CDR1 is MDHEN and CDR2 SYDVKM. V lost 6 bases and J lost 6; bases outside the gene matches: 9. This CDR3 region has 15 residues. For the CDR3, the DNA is TGTGCCAGCAGCCGAAGCGGGACAGGGTTCAATGAGCAGTTCTTC. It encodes CASSRSGTGFNEQFF.

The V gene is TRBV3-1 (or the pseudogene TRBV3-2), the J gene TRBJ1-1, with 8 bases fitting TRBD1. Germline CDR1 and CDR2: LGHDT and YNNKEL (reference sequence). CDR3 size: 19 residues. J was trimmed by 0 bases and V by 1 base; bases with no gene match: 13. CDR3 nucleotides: TGTGCCAGCAGCCAAGCTTTCCCTCCGGGACAGGCTGTGAACACTGAAGCTTTCTTT. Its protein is CASSQAFPPGQAVNTEAFF.

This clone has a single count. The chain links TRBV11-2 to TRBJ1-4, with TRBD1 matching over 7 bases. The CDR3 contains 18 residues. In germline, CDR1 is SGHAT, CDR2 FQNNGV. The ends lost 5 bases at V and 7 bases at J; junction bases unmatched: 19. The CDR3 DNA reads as TGTGCCAGCAGCGAGGAAGTCGGATCTCAGGGGGGATTTGAAAAACTGTTTTTT. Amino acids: CASSEEVGSQGGFEKLFF.

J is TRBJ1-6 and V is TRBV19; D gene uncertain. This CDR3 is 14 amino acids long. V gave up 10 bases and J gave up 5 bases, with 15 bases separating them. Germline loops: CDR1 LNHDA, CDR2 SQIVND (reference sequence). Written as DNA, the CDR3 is TGTGCCACCACGGCTGGGCAGAATAATTCACCCCTCCACTTT. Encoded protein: CATTAGQNNSPLHF.

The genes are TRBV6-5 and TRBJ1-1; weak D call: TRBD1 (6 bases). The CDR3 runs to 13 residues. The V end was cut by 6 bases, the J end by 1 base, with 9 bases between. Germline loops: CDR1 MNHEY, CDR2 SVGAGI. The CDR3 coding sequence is TGTGCCAGCAGGGGGGCGGAGAACACTGAAGCTTTCTTT. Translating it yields CASRGAENTEAFF.

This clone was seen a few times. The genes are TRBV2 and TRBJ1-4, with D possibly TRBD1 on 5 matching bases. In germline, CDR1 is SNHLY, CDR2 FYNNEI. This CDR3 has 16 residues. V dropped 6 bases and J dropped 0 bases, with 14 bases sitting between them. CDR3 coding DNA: TGTGCCAGCAGCCCAGGGTGGACCGCAACTAATGAAAAACTGTTTTTT. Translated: CASSPGWTATNEKLFF.

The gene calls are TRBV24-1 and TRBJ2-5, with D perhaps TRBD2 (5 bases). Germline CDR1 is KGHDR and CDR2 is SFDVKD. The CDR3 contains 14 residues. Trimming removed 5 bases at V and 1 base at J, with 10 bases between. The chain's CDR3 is CATSARDFQETQYF. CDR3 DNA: TGTGCCACCAGTGCCCGGGATTTCCAAGAGACCCAGTACTTC.

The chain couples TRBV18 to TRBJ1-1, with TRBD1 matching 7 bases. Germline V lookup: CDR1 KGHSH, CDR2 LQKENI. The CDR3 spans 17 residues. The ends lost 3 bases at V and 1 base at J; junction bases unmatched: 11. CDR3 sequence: CASSPATGEARNTEAFF. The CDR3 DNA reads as TGTGCCAGCTCACCGGCTACAGGGGAGGCGAGGAACACTGAAGCTTTCTTT.

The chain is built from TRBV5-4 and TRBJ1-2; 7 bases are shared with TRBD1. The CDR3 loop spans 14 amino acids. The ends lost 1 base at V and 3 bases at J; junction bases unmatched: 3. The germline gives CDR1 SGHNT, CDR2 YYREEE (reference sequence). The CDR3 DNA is TGTGCCAGCAGCTTGACAGGGGTTTACTATGGCTACACCTTC. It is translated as CASSLTGVYYGYTF.

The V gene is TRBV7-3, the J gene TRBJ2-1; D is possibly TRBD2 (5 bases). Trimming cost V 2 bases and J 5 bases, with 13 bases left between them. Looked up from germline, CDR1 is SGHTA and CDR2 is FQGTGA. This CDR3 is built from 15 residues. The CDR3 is CASSLVGSINNEQFF. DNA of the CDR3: TGTGCCAGCAGCTTAGTAGGGAGTATAAACAATGAGCAGTTCTTC.

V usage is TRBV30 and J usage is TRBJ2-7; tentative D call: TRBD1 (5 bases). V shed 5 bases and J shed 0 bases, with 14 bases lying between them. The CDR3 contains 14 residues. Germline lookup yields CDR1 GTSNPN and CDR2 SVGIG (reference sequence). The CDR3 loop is CAWASLTGSYEQYF. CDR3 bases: TGTGCCTGGGCCTCCCTAACAGGCTCCTACGAGCAGTACTTC.

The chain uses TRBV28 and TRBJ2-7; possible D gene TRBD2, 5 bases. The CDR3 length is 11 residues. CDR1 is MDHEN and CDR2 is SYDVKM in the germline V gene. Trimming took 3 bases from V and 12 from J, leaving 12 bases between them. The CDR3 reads CASSFPTGSYF. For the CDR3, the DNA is TGTGCCAGCAGTTTCCCCACGGGATCGTACTTC. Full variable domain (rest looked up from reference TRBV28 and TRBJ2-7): DVKVTQSSRYLVKRTGEKVFLECVQDMDHENMFWYRQDPGLGLRLIYFSYDVKMKEKGDIPEGYSVSREKKERFSLILESASTNQTSMYLCASSFPTGSYFGPGTRLTVT.

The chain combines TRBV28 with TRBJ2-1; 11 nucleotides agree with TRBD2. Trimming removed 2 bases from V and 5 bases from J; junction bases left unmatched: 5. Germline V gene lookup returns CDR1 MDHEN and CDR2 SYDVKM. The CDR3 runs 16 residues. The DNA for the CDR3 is TGTGCCAGCAGTTTAATGGGGACTAGCGGAAACAATGAGCAGTTCTTC. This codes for CASSLMGTSGNNEQFF.

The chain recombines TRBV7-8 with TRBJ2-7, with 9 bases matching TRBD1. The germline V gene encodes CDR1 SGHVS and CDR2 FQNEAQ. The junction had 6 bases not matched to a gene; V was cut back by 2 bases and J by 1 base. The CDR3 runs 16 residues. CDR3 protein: CASSLLSGQGSYEQYF. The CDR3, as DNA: TGTGCCAGCAGCTTATTATCGGGACAGGGTTCCTACGAGCAGTACTTC. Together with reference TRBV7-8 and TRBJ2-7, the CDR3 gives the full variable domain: GAGVSQSPRYKVAKRGQDVALRCDPISGHVSLFWYQQALGQGPEFLTYFQNEAQLDKSGLPSDRFFAERPEGSVSTLKIQRTQQEDSAVYLCASSLLSGQGSYEQYFGPGTRLTVT.

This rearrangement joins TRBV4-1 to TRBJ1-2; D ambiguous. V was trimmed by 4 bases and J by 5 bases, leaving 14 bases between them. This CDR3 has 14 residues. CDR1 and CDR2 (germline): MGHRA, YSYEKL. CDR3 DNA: TGCGCCAGCAGCCCCGCGGCGGGCGGGTATGGCTACACCTTC. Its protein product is CASSPAAGGYGYTF.

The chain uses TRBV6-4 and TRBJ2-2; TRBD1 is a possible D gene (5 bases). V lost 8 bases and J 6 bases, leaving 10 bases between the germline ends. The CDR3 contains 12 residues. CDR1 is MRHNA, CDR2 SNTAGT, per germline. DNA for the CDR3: TGTGCCAGCGGGGCTAGGCCCGGGGAGCTGTTTTTT. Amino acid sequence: CASGARPGELFF.

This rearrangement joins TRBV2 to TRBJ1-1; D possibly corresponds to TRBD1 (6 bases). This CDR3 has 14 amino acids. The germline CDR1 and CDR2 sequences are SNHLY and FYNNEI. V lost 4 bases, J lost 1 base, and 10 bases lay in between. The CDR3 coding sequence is TGTGCCAGCAGTGGGGAACAGGGGAACACTGAAGCTTTCTTT. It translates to CASSGEQGNTEAFF.

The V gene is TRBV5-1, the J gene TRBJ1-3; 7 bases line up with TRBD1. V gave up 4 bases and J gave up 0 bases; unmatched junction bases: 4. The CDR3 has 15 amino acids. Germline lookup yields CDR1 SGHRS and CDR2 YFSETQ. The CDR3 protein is CASSPDRVSGNTIYF. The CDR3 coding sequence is TGCGCCAGCAGCCCAGACAGGGTCTCTGGAAACACCATATATTTT.

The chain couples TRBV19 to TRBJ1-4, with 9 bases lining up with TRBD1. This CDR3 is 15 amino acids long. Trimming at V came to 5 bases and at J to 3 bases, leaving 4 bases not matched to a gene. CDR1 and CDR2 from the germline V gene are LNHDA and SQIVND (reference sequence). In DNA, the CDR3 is TGTGCCAGTAGTGTACAGGGGGCTGCTAATGAAAAACTGTTTTTT. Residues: CASSVQGAANEKLFF.

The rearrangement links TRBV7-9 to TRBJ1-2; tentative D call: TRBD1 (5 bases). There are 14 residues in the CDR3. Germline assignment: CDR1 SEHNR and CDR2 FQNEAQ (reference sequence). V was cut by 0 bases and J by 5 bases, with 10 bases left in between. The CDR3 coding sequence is TGTGCCAGCAGCTTAGCCGGGGGACCTTATGGCTACACCTTC. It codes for CASSLAGGPYGYTF.

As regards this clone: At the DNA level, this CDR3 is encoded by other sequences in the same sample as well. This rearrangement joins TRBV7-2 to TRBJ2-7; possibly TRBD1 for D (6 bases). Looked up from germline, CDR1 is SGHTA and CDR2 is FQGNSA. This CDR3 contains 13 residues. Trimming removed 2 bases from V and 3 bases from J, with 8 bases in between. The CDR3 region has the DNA TGTGCCAGCAGCTTAAACAGGGACTACGAGCAGTACTTC. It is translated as CASSLNRDYEQYF.

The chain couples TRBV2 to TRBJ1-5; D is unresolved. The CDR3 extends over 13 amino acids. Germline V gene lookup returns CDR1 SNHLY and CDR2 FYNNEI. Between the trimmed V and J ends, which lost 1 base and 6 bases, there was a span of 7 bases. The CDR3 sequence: CASSEGYSQPQHF. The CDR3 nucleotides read TGTGCCAGCAGTGAAGGCTACTCTCAGCCCCAGCATTTT.

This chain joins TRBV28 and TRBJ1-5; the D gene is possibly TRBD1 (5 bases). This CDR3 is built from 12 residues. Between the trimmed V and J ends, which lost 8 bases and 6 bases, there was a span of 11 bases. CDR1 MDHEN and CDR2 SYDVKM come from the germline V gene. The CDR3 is CASCWGVQPQHF. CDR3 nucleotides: TGTGCCAGCTGTTGGGGGGTTCAGCCCCAGCATTTT. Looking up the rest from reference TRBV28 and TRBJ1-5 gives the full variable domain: DVKVTQSSRYLVKRTGEKVFLECVQDMDHENMFWYRQDPGLGLRLIYFSYDVKMKEKGDIPEGYSVSREKKERFSLILESASTNQTSMYLCASCWGVQPQHFGDGTRLSIL.